These 23 T cell receptor beta chains were all obtained from the same sample, sequenced in a study of patients and donors after allogeneic stem cell transplantation. TCRdb re-called the RT-PCR reads through MiXCR, storing one row per CDR3 protein. The repertoire includes fewer than 200,000 distinct CDR3 sequences, around 30% of them detected once, and 2.5% to 3.5% sits in the top ten. The sequencing sample was made of blood, either unsorted or a sorted T cell fraction (not recorded which). These TCRs come from a human donor who was either an allogeneic HSCT recipient or a stem cell or donor lymphocyte infusion donor (not recorded which). It is not recorded whose cells these are; they may come from a transplant donor.

The sample holds a few counts of this clonotype. The CDR3 DNA reads TGCAGTGCTAGAAACCCCCTCAGCTCCTACGAGCAGTACTTC. Its translation is CSARNPLSSYEQYF. The chain recombines TRBV20-1 with TRBJ2-7; D not certain. The germline CDR1 and CDR2 sequences are DFQATT and SNEGSKA (reference sequence). The V end lost 2 bases, the J end lost 0 bases, and 11 bases lay between the germline ends. The CDR3 totals 14 residues.

This clonotype appeared many times. The chain joins TRBV5-1 to TRBJ2-5; D assignment may be TRBD1 or TRBD2 (5 bases each). The CDR3 runs to 13 residues. The germline V gene has CDR1 SGHRS and CDR2 YFSETQ. Trimming cost V 0 bases and J 3 bases, with 6 bases left between them. The CDR3 here is CASSLGGEETQYF. Written as DNA, the CDR3 is TGCGCCAGCAGCTTGGGAGGGGAAGAGACCCAGTACTTC.

The chain combines TRBV18 with TRBJ2-5; 12 positions match TRBD2. This CDR3 comprises 18 residues. Germline CDR1 and CDR2: KGHSH and LQKENI. V was pared by 4 bases and J by 4 bases, with 13 bases of the junction left unmatched. CDR3 sequence: CASSRLWTSGKGGETQYF. The CDR3 DNA reads TGTGCCAGCTCACGATTATGGACTAGCGGGAAGGGCGGAGAGACCCAGTACTTC.

The chain carries TRBV3-1 and TRBJ1-2; D is perhaps TRBD1 (5 bases). This CDR3 spans 13 amino acids. From germline, CDR1 is LGHDT and CDR2 YNNKEL (reference sequence). Trimming left V 4 bases short and J 8 bases short, with 14 bases between. The CDR3 spells CASSPRDSGGYTF. DNA for the CDR3: TGTGCCAGCAGCCCACGGGACTCCGGGGGCTACACCTTC.

This clonotype was seen many times. This sequence joins TRBV24-1 and TRBJ1-1; 8 bases line up with TRBD1. With V trimmed by 3 bases and J by 3 bases, 5 bases remained unmatched. The CDR3 length is 15 residues. CDR1 and CDR2 from the germline V gene are KGHDR and SFDVKD. CDR3 DNA: TGTGCCACCAGTGATCCCGGACAGGGCGACACTGAAGCTTTCTTT. Translation gives CATSDPGQGDTEAFF.

The V gene is TRBV5-1, the J gene TRBJ2-5, with 8 nucleotides matching TRBD2. V lost 0 bases to trimming and J lost 0 bases; unmatched junction nucleotides: 4. Germline values: CDR1 SGHRS, CDR2 YFSETQ. The CDR3 consists of 16 residues. This CDR3 reads CASSLGLASNQETQYF. CDR3 nucleotides: TGCGCCAGCAGCTTGGGACTAGCGTCTAACCAAGAGACCCAGTACTTC.

This clonotype was observed at least ten times. This chain links TRBV6-2 or TRBV6-3 with TRBJ1-5; D remains unclear. Trimming removed 4 bases from V and 7 bases from J, with 17 bases in between. Per germline, CDR1 MNHEY and CDR2 SVGEGT. CDR3 length: 15 residues. For the CDR3, the DNA is TGTGCCAGCAGTTTCGCCTCGGCCCTAGGCCAGCCCCAGCATTTT. Its translation is CASSFASALGQPQHF.

V is TRBV28 and J is TRBJ2-7, with D maybe TRBD2 (6 bases). Germline lookup yields CDR1 MDHEN and CDR2 SYDVKM. CDR3 length equals 16 residues. V was cut by 5 bases and J by 0 bases, with 17 bases left in between. CDR3 sequence: CASSGPIAALSYEQYF. Here the CDR3 DNA reads TGTGCCAGCAGTGGCCCGATAGCGGCCCTCTCCTACGAGCAGTACTTC.

The J gene is TRBJ2-6, the V gene TRBV18; unclear D gene. This CDR3 contains 17 residues. Germline V gene data show CDR1 as KGHSH and CDR2 as LQKENI. Trimming took 6 bases from V and 4 from J, leaving 19 bases between them. CDR3 nucleotides: TGTGCCAGCTCTCCCTCGACCGTGCTCTTGGGGGCCAACGTCCTGACTTTC. It translates to CASSPSTVLLGANVLTF.

The V gene is TRBV24-1, the J gene TRBJ2-2, with 8 bases matching TRBD1. Germline loops: CDR1 KGHDR, CDR2 SFDVKD. This CDR3 has 16 residues. J was trimmed by 4 bases and V by 4 bases; bases with no gene match: 7. CDR3 bases: TGTGCCACCAGTGACCCCGGACAGGGAAGCACCGGGGAGCTGTTTTTT. Translated: CATSDPGQGSTGELFF.

V and J are TRBV20-1 and TRBJ2-7, with 8 bases fitting TRBD2. There are 14 residues in the CDR3. The junction had 9 bases not matched to a gene; V was cut back by 0 bases and J by 8 bases. Germline lookup yields CDR1 DFQATT and CDR2 SNEGSKA (reference sequence). DNA for the CDR3: TGCAGTGCTAGAGACGGGAGGGCCTTGTGGAAGCAGTACTTC. Translated, it gives CSARDGRALWKQYF.

This clonotype was detected only a few times. The chain is built from TRBV4-3 and TRBJ2-7; TRBD1 matches at 7 bases. Trimming cost V 3 bases and J 3 bases; bases outside gene matches: 14. The CDR3 spans 17 residues. Germline V gene sequence: CDR1 LGHNA, CDR2 YSLEER. The CDR3 bases are TGCGCCAGCAGCCACGAATCTACGACAGGGCAGGGCTACGAGCAGTACTTC. It is translated as CASSHESTTGQGYEQYF.

This chain links TRBV6-1 with TRBJ1-1; no clear D. The germline V and J ends were trimmed by 4 bases and 1 base, with 10 bases remaining between them. The CDR3 consists of 14 residues. Per the germline V gene, CDR1 is MNHNS and CDR2 is SASEGT. The CDR3 coding sequence is TGTGCCAGCAGTGGTTTTTGGCAGAACACTGAAGCTTTCTTT. Translating it yields CASSGFWQNTEAFF.

This clonotype has a handful of counts. The genes are TRBV15 and TRBJ2-3; the D gene is possibly TRBD2 (5 bases). CDR1 LNHNV and CDR2 YYDKDF come from the germline V gene (reference sequence). Between the trimmed V and J ends, which lost 1 base and 0 bases, there was a span of 11 bases. The CDR3 sequence is 16 residues long. CDR3 nucleotide sequence: TGTGCCACCAGCAGAGCTCGGGGTCCGAGCACAGATACGCAGTATTTT. It codes for CATSRARGPSTDTQYF.

The rearrangement links TRBV4-3 to TRBJ2-3; 10 bases align to TRBD1. The CDR3 runs to 14 residues. Trimming removed 0 bases from V and 9 bases from J; junction bases left unmatched: 3. CDR1 LGHNA and CDR2 YSLEER come from the germline V gene. CDR3 amino acids: CASSQEGQGTTQYF. In DNA form, the CDR3 reads TGCGCCAGCAGCCAAGAGGGACAGGGGACAACGCAGTATTTT.

Only a few counts were recorded for this clonotype. V usage is TRBV4-3 and J usage is TRBJ1-1, with 8 bases lining up with TRBD1. J lost 5 bases, V lost 4 bases, and 15 bases had no gene match. The CDR3 is 17 amino acids. Germline V gene lookup returns CDR1 LGHNA and CDR2 YSLEER. The CDR3 DNA reads as TGCGCCAGCAGCCTCCATCTGGGGACAGGAAAGCAGACTGAAGCTTTCTTT. Encoded protein: CASSLHLGTGKQTEAFF.

This clonotype was seen more than once but under ten times. The chain recombines TRBV11-3 with TRBJ1-1; unclear D gene. V dropped 5 bases and J dropped 2 bases, with 12 bases sitting between them. The CDR3 is made up of 14 amino acids. CDR1 SGHNT and CDR2 YENEEA come from the germline V gene. CDR3 sequence: CASSIGGRNTEAFF. CDR3 nucleotide sequence: TGTGCCAGCAGCATTGGCGGGAGAAACACTGAAGCTTTCTTT.

This clonotype came up a few times. The genes are TRBV28 and TRBJ1-6, with TRBD1 matching 7 bases. V was pared by 1 base and J by 9 bases, with 12 bases of the junction left unmatched. The CDR3 contains 17 residues. Per germline, CDR1 MDHEN and CDR2 SYDVKM. The CDR3 is CASSLFEGADTFSPLHF. Written as DNA, the CDR3 is TGTGCCAGCAGTTTATTCGAGGGGGCCGATACTTTTTCACCCCTCCACTTT.

This clonotype was observed many times. The chain combines TRBV20-1 with TRBJ1-5; 7 bases are shared with TRBD1. Germline V CDR1 and CDR2: DFQATT, SNEGSKA (reference sequence). The CDR3 covers 15 residues. Losses at the gene ends were 0 bases for V and 4 bases for J; bases not matched to a gene: 6. CDR3 in DNA: TGCAGTGCTAGAGATGAGGAGGGGGCAAATCAGCCCCAGCATTTT. Protein sequence: CSARDEEGANQPQHF.

This clonotype was observed once. An end of the junction differs from the germline gene, which may be a read error. This chain joins TRBV4-2 and TRBJ2-7; 11 bases map to TRBD2. The germline V gene has CDR1 LGHNA and CDR2 YNFKEQ. This CDR3 is built from 15 residues. CDR3 sequence reads: CASSEEGTSGYEQYF. CDR3 bases: TGTGCCAGCAGCGAAGAAGGGACTAGCGGCTACGAGCAGTACTTC.

There are a few counts of this clonotype. The chain has TRBV10-3 and TRBJ1-2; the D gene is possibly TRBD1 (5 bases). CDR3 length: 15 residues. V was shortened by 10 bases and J by 1 base, with 19 bases between the two germline ends. CDR1 ENHRY and CDR2 SYGVKD come from the germline V gene. CDR3 sequence (DNA): TGTGCCACAGGACCGACAGAGTCGTTTAACTATGGCTACACCTTC. This sequence encodes CATGPTESFNYGYTF.

The genes are TRBV7-9 and TRBJ2-2; perhaps TRBD2 as D (6 bases). From germline, CDR1 is SEHNR and CDR2 FQNEAQ (reference sequence). This CDR3 is built from 16 residues. The germline V and J ends were trimmed by 3 bases and 2 bases, with 13 bases remaining between them. In DNA, the CDR3 is TGTGCCAGCAGCTTCGCCCGGGACTCAAACACCGGGGAGCTGTTTTTT. This encodes CASSFARDSNTGELFF. The full variable domain, rest sourced from reference TRBV7-9 and TRBJ2-2, is DTGVSQNPRHKITKRGQNVTFRCDPISEHNRLYWYRQTLGQGPEFLTYFQNEAQLEKSRLLSDRFSAERPKGSFSTLEIQRTEQGDSAMYLCASSFARDSNTGELFFGEGSRLTVL.

CDR3 in DNA: TGTGCCAGCAGACCAATCCGCACTAGCGGGACCGGGGAGCTGTTTTTT. Protein product: CASRPIRTSGTGELFF. The chain links TRBV11-2 to TRBJ2-2; 9 bases agree with TRBD2. There are 16 residues in the CDR3. Germline V gene data show CDR1 as SGHAT and CDR2 as FQNNGV. The V segment lost 6 bases and the J segment 5 bases; nucleotides outside the gene matches: 10.